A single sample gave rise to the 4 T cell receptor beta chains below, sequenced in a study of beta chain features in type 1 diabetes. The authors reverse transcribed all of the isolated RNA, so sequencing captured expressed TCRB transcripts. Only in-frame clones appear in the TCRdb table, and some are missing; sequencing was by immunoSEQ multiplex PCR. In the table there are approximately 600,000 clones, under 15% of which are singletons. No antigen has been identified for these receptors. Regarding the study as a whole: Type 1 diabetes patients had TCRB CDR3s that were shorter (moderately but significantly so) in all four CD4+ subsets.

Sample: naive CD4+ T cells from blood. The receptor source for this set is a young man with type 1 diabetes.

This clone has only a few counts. As DNA, the CDR3 is TGTGCCACCAGCAGAGATGCGGGTACTCGCTCCTACGAGCAGTACTTC. It yields the protein CATSRDAGTRSYEQYF. J is TRBJ2-7 and V is TRBV15; D perhaps matches TRBD2 (5 bases). Trimming took 0 bases from V and 0 from J, leaving 12 bases between them. Germline assignment: CDR1 LNHNV and CDR2 YYDKDF (reference sequence). The CDR3 runs to 16 residues.

The CDR3 reads CAWSVRQGVMSTDTQYF. CDR3 coding DNA: TGTGCCTGGAGTGTACGACAGGGGGTTATGAGCACAGATACGCAGTATTTT. J is TRBJ2-3 and V is TRBV30; TRBD1 agrees at 9 bases. Germline loops: CDR1 GTSNPN, CDR2 SVGIG (reference sequence). The CDR3 has 17 amino acids. The J segment lost 0 bases and the V segment lost 0 bases, leaving 7 bases of the junction unmatched.

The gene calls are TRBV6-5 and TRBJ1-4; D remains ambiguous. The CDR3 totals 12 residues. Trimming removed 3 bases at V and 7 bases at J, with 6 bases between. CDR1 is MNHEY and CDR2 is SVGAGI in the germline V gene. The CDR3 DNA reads TGTGCCAGCAGTTATAAGGGTGAAAAACTGTTTTTT. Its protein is CASSYKGEKLFF.

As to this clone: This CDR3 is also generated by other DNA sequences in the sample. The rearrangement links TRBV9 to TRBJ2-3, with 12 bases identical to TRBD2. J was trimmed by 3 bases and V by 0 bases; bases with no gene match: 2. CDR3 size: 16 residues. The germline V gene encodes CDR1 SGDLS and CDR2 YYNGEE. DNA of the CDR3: TGTGCCAGCAGCGTAGGGACTAGCGGGATTACAGATACGCAGTATTTT. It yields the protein CASSVGTSGITDTQYF.